This T cell receptor (beta chain) was found in a study of blood T cells in healthy people across ages. A second PCR of roughly 6 to 12 cycles used a sample-barcoded 5' primer and a J-beta primer mix. The template-switch adaptor was a 5' adaptor with 12 random nucleotides. It tagged each cDNA molecule. From the 5' RACE reads, TCRdb called clonotypes with MiXCR, one entry per CDR3 protein. The table shows around 870,000 distinct CDR3 sequences, with 29% occurring only once. This clonotype has only a few counts. Trimming removed 1 base from V and 7 bases from J; junction bases left unmatched: 10. This CDR3 spans 17 amino acids. The germline gives CDR1 LGHNA, CDR2 YSLEER. Researchers collected about 9.6 milliliters of peripheral blood from every single donor.

The rearrangement links TRBV4-3 to TRBJ2-2; 9 bases are a match to TRBD1. The origin of this receptor is an elderly woman in good health. Sequences were obtained from blood. CDR3 DNA: TGCGCCAGCAGCCAAGGAACCGGGACAGGGTGGGTCGGGGAGCTGTTTTTT. This gives the protein CASSQGTGTGWVGELFF.